Below, 9 T cell receptor beta chains from the same sample are listed, as sequenced in a study of tumor-infiltrating lymphocytes in primary liver carcinoma. Germline DNA was also extracted, and blood RNA was taken from unsorted whole blood. Researchers generated TCR beta cDNA from about 500 ng of total RNA, relying on a constant-region primer. Three nested multiplex PCR rounds, a slightly modified ARM-PCR method, built the TCR beta libraries. Forward primers for TRBV1-TRBV30 and a C-beta reverse primer served the first two PCR rounds, at 10 cycles each. TCRdb re-called the multiplex PCR reads with MiXCR, one entry per CDR3 protein. The sample lists approximately 330,000 distinct CDR3 sequences; approximately 64% were seen once. Sample: peripheral blood. Source of these receptors: a man in his forties with primary liver carcinoma and hepatitis B virus infection.

V is TRBV12-3 or TRBV12-4 and J is TRBJ2-6, with 8 bases identical to TRBD1. This CDR3 comprises 16 residues. The junction had 9 bases not matched to a gene; V was cut back by 7 bases and J by 4 bases. CDR3 amino acids: CASISGQGAGANVLTF. CDR3 sequence (DNA): TGTGCCAGCATTTCTGGACAGGGTGCCGGGGCCAACGTCCTGACTTTC.

Comment on this clonotype: The junction departs from germline at one end; a sequencing error may be responsible. The chain combines TRBV5-5 with TRBJ2-7, with D perhaps matching TRBD1 (6 bases). This CDR3 has 14 amino acids. Per the germline V gene, CDR1 is SGHKS and CDR2 is YYEKEE (reference sequence). CDR3 sequence reads: CASSFLQGGYEHYF. The CDR3 nucleotides are TGTGCCAGCAGCTTTTTACAGGGCGGTTACGAGCACTACTTC.

As regards this clonotype: A read error is possible here, since a much larger clone lies one base away. The chain couples TRBV10-3 to TRBJ2-1; 9 bases line up with TRBD2. CDR3 length equals 17 residues. Trimming took 11 bases from V and 0 from J; bases not matched to a gene: 14. The germline V gene has CDR1 ENHRY and CDR2 SYGVKD. The CDR3 reads CALAGVEEGSSYNEQFF. CDR3 DNA: TGTGCCTTAGCGGGAGTGGAAGAGGGCAGCTCCTACAATGAGCAGTTCTTC.

The chain carries TRBV4-2 and TRBJ2-3; weak D call: TRBD2 (6 bases). CDR1 and CDR2 (germline): LGHNA, YNFKEQ. Trimming took off 4 bases at V and 0 bases at J, with 17 bases between the two ends. The CDR3 covers 17 residues. CDR3 loop: CASSRTTSGVSTDTQYF. The CDR3 DNA reads as TGTGCCAGCAGCCGCACCACCTCGGGAGTCAGCACAGATACGCAGTATTTT.

This clonotype was detected only a few times. The chain employs TRBV30 and TRBJ2-1; D is perhaps TRBD2 (5 bases). Trimming took 4 bases from V and 11 from J, leaving 15 bases between them. Germline V lookup: CDR1 GTSNPN, CDR2 SVGIG (reference sequence). This CDR3 contains 12 residues. The CDR3 loop is CAWTTGRDQQFF. The CDR3 region has the DNA TGTGCCTGGACCACGGGCCGGGATCAGCAGTTCTTC.

The rearrangement joins TRBV6-1 to TRBJ2-1, with 8 positions matching TRBD2. Germline V gives CDR1 MNHNS, CDR2 SASEGT. The length of the CDR3 is 17 residues. With V trimmed by 6 bases and J by 5 bases, 15 bases remained unmatched. The CDR3 region has the DNA TGTGCCAGCAGCGAGGGACTAGTGGGGATTAGCAACAATGAGCAGTTCTTC. This gives the protein CASSEGLVGISNNEQFF.

This clonotype was counted only a few times. The V call is TRBV5-1, the J call TRBJ2-7, with 8 bases lining up with TRBD1. The CDR3 is 15 residues long. Germline V lookup: CDR1 SGHRS, CDR2 YFSETQ. Losses at the gene ends were 4 bases for V and 3 bases for J; bases not matched to a gene: 9. CDR3 region: CASSAETGAVYEQYF. CDR3 coding DNA: TGCGCCAGCAGCGCCGAGACAGGGGCTGTCTACGAGCAGTACTTC. Using reference TRBV5-1 and TRBJ2-7 for the parts outside the CDR3, the full variable domain is KAGVTQTPRYLIKTRGQQVTLSCSPISGHRSVSWYQQTPGQGLQFLFEYFSETQRNKGNFPGRFSGRQFSNSRSEMNVSTLELGDSALYLCASSAETGAVYEQYFGPGTRLTVT.

This clonotype has more than one count but fewer than ten. The rearrangement joins TRBV28 to TRBJ2-1; TRBD1 agrees at 8 bases. The junction had 2 bases not matched to a gene; V was cut back by 7 bases and J by 0 bases. The CDR3 extends over 14 amino acids. Germline lookup yields CDR1 MDHEN and CDR2 SYDVKM. CDR3 sequence: CASIDRGSYNEQFF. For the CDR3, the DNA is TGTGCCAGCATTGACAGGGGCTCCTACAATGAGCAGTTCTTC.

This chain links TRBV5-1 with TRBJ2-7; TRBD2 matches 11 bases. CDR3 length: 15 residues. Germline values: CDR1 SGHRS, CDR2 YFSETQ. The V and J ends lost 1 base and 6 bases, in that order; junction bases with no gene match: 6. CDR3: CASSLTVLAGGEQYF. In DNA form, the CDR3 reads TGCGCCAGCAGCTTGACAGTCCTAGCGGGAGGCGAGCAGTACTTC.